This record covers a single T cell receptor (beta chain). This clone has a handful of counts. This clone's antigen is unknown. Base qualities were left out, and no much larger clone turns up one base away. The data were obtained in a study of lymphopenia after photon versus proton radiotherapy (dated by TCRdb to between 2019 and 2020). Notes on the research overall: Photon and proton radiation therapy were compared by the study for their immunological effects in patients with gastrointestinal tumors who developed high-grade lymphopenia. The goal of the study was to characterize the differences between the two radiation modalities in how they affect the immune system. A cohort of under 25 patients with gastrointestinal tumors who received either photon or proton therapy and subsequently developed lymphopenia was included.

The receptor library was made with the immunoSEQ multiplex PCR assay. T cell repertoires were profiled by deep sequencing of rearranged TCR beta loci, alongside multiparametric flow cytometry. As stored in TCRdb, this immuneACCESS dataset retains in-frame rearrangements with V and J assigned. A fraction of the clones does not appear; measured against another copy, unresolved V genes explain less than half of the discrepancy, and the remainder lacks a known reason. Counted in this sample were roughly 76,000 clones; around 93% of them appeared once. Around 2.2% of the sample comes from the top ten. V ends up 0 bases short and J 10 bases short, with an unmatched junction base count of 10. The CDR3 covers 17 residues, taking in both the cysteine and the phenylalanine. The retained sequence is limited to the CDR3, 51 bases, with the frame set at the first base. CDR1 and CDR2, looked up from the germline V gene, are MGHRA and YSYEKL.

Overall study outcomes, separate from this receptor: Among patients across the cohort who died, overall survival time showed an inverse correlation with a larger post-nadir drop in TCR diversity. Relative stability during treatment was observed in proton-treated patients, whereas loss of naive T cells and TCR diversity and gain of effector/memory populations were observed in photon-treated patients. Once the lymphocyte count had reached its nadir, the repertoires of photon-treated patients showed oligoclonal expansion, particularly of CD8+ Temra cells, and this expansion drove the decline in diversity. The authors looked at the survival association only in patients who died, and they framed better survival with proton therapy as a possibility rather than a demonstrated result.

Sequenced material: peripheral blood, taken from a patient treated with photon-based radiotherapy. The sequence was obtained from a woman aged 40 to 50 with cholangiocarcinoma. The chain links TRBV4-1 with TRBJ1-6; 9 junctional bases match TRBD1. The DNA sequence is as follows: TGCGCCAGCAGCCAAGAACAATTCCACAGGGGGCTATCACCCCTCCACTTT. The resulting protein is CASSQEQFHRGLSPLHF.